A selection of T cell receptor beta chains follows, all from one sample in a study of early T cells in non-severe SARS-CoV-2 infection. TCRdb re-called the 5' RACE reads with MiXCR, one entry per CDR3 protein. This sample has 26,000 or so distinct CDR3 sequences; about 4.5% occur once, and the top ten carry 4.5% to 7%. The source material was whole blood, sampled at baseline. All receptors derive from an adult who was a healthcare worker with PCR-confirmed SARS-CoV-2 infection or an uninfected control (not recorded which). Both conserved end residues are part of each CDR3.

TRBJ2-7 11 TRBV7-9 CASSFDYEQYF
TRBJ2-7 15 TRBV28 CASSFSTSGSGEQYF
TRBJ2-7 15 TRBV6-5 CASSYSSLGSYEQYF
TRBJ2-1 10 TRBV20-1 CSAIGNEQFF
TRBJ2-2 16 TRBV18 CASSPSGLAETGELFF
TRBJ1-1 14 TRBV20-1 CSAPTGTGGTEAFF
TRBJ2-7 17 TRBV14 CASSQKLAPRGSYEQYF
TRBJ2-1 15 TRBV11-2 CASSLIRGSHNEQFF
TRBJ2-5 12 TRBV29-1 CSVGQGQETQYF
TRBJ2-7 15 TRBV14 CASSERQGALVEQYF
TRBJ1-2 12 TRBV20-1 CSAAEGGDGYTF
TRBJ2-1 14 TRBV7-6 CASSSSGGYNEQFF
TRBJ2-1 13 TRBV29-1 CSLRTSGNNEQFF
TRBJ1-4 15 TRBV5-1 CASRIPGGSNEKLFF
TRBJ1-5 12 TRBV10-2 CASSEMDQPQHF
TRBJ2-2 12 TRBV10-3 CATRANTGELFF
TRBJ1-1 16 TRBV18 CASSPRGAGRDTEAFF
TRBJ2-7 13 TRBV12-3/TRBV12-4 CASSLGGGYEQYF
TRBJ2-3 17 TRBV12-3/TRBV12-4 CASSFSLALAGADTQYF
TRBJ2-7 18 TRBV7-8 CASSQGLAGYMSTDEQYF
TRBJ1-1 14 TRBV7-7 CASSPIGVDTEAFF
TRBJ2-6 14 TRBV11-3 CASSLETGANVLTF
TRBJ2-2 15 TRBV6-4 CASSLTGVGTGELFF
TRBJ1-1 17 TRBV12-3/TRBV12-4 CASRSLRGIGGGTEAFF
TRBJ2-1 14 TRBV18 CASSPGSGRNEQFF